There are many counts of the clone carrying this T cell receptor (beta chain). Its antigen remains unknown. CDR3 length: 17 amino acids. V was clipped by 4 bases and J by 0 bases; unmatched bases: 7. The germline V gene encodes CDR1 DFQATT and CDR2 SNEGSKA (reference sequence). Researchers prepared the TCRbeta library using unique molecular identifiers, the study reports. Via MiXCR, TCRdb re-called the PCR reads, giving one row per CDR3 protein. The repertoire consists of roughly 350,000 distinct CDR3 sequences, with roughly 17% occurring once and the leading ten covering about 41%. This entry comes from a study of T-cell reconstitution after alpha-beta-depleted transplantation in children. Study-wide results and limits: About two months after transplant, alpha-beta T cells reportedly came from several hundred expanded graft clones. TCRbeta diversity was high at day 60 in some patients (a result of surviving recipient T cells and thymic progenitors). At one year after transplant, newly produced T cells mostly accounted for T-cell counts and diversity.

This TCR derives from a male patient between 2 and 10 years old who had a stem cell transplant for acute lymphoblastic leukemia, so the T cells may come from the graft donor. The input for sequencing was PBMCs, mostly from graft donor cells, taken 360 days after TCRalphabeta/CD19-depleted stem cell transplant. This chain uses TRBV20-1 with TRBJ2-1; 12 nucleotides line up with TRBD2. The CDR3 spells CSANGGTSGFSYNEQFF. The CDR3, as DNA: TGCAGTGCTAATGGGGGGACTAGCGGGTTCTCCTACAATGAGCAGTTCTTC.